This T cell receptor (beta chain) is from a study of PD-1 blockade in classical Hodgkin lymphoma. Study as a whole: Nivolumab dosed at 3 mg/kg went to patients intravenously every 2 weeks. Findings and caveats of the study: The study found that TCR diversity rose significantly by C4D1 in CD4+ but not CD8+ cells.

Of note for this clone: Its target is unknown.

The V end lost 0 bases, the J end lost 0 bases, and 9 bases lay between the germline ends. The length of the CDR3 is 16 residues. Looked up from germline, CDR1 is SGDLS and CDR2 is YYNGEE. Every patient was affected by relapse after autologous stem cell transplantation, while exposure to brentuximab vedotin was not uniform. Best outcomes ranged across complete response, partial response and progressive disease. Generated by immunoSEQ multiplex PCR, the TCRdb table keeps only in-frame clones and is missing some. The table records roughly 92,000 clones, roughly 92% of them present only once. The sequencing used peripheral blood mononuclear cells (PBMCs), collected at baseline. The chain couples TRBV9 to TRBJ1-4; no firm D call. This clonotype was sampled from a human donor with classical Hodgkin lymphoma. The CDR3 DNA sequence: TGTGCCAGCAGCGTAGGGGAAACAGCAACTAATGAAAAACTGTTTTTT. It yields the protein CASSVGETATNEKLFF.